The 7 T cell receptor beta chains given below trace back to one sample, sequenced in a study of shared clonotypes between healthy human individuals. Profiling relied on immunoSEQ multiplex PCR, and the TCRdb table lists in-frame clones only, not all of them. The repertoire consists of about 380,000 clones, with about 96% occurring once and the leading ten covering less than 0.35%. The sequenced sample consisted of memory CD8+ T cells sorted from blood. Subset reported: CD45RO+ cells pooled with CCR7-negative TemRA cells. All receptors come from a man under 40 in good health.

The gene calls are TRBV5-1 and TRBJ2-7; D is undetermined. The CDR3 runs 12 residues. V was pared by 3 bases and J by 3 bases, with 7 bases between. Germline V gives CDR1 SGHRS, CDR2 YFSETQ. CDR3 DNA sequence: TGCGCCAGCAGCTCGAACGTCTACGAGCAGTACTTC. Its translation is CASSSNVYEQYF.

Turning to this clone: Other nucleotide sequences from this sample produce the same CDR3. This rearrangement joins TRBV19 to TRBJ1-4; D uncertain. The V end was cut by 3 bases, the J end by 0 bases, with 5 bases between. The CDR3 is 14 amino acids. Germline V gives CDR1 LNHDA, CDR2 SQIVND (reference sequence). The DNA of the CDR3 is TGTGCCAGTAGTATGGGTACAACTAATGAAAAACTGTTTTTT. Translation gives CASSMGTTNEKLFF.

V is TRBV19 and J is TRBJ1-5; D unresolved. Germline assignment: CDR1 LNHDA and CDR2 SQIVND (reference sequence). The V and J ends lost 5 bases and 3 bases respectively, with 11 bases between them. The length of the CDR3 is 14 residues. The CDR3 sequence: CASSPWTDNQPQHF. The CDR3 nucleotides read TGTGCCAGTAGTCCATGGACTGACAATCAGCCCCAGCATTTT. The full variable domain, completed using reference TRBV19 and TRBJ1-5, is DGGITQSPKYLFRKEGQNVTLSCEQNLNHDAMYWYRQDPGQGLRLIYYSQIVNDFQKGDIAEGYSVSREKKESFPLTVTSAQKNPTAFYLCASSPWTDNQPQHFGDGTRLSIL.

The DNA of the CDR3 is TGTGCCAGCAGCACTATGGGGTTTCGGGGCTACACCTTC. Amino acids: CASSTMGFRGYTF. J is TRBJ1-2 and V is TRBV6-6; D is undetermined. This CDR3 has 13 residues. V dropped 6 bases and J dropped 8 bases, with 16 bases sitting between them. From germline, CDR1 is MNHNY and CDR2 SVGAGI (reference sequence).

The chain recombines TRBV7-8 with TRBJ1-5; tentatively, D is TRBD1 (6 bases). Trimming cost V 5 bases and J 4 bases, with 21 bases left between them. The CDR3 loop spans 17 amino acids. The germline CDR1 and CDR2 sequences are SGHVS and FQNEAQ. The chain's CDR3 is CASSDRRLAGANQPQHF. The CDR3 region has the DNA TGTGCCAGCAGCGACCGCCGACTTGCAGGGGCGAATCAGCCCCAGCATTTT.

V usage is TRBV4-2 and J usage is TRBJ1-1, with a weak D call TRBD1 (5 bases). This CDR3 comprises 13 residues. CDR1 is LGHNA and CDR2 is YNFKEQ in the germline V gene. V lost 4 bases and J lost 6, with 12 bases in between. CDR3 loop: CASSRDRRAEAFF. In DNA form, the CDR3 reads TGTGCCAGCAGCCGCGACAGAAGGGCTGAAGCTTTCTTT.

In DNA form, the CDR3 reads TGTGCCAGCAGCTCCGGGGAAACTGAAGCTTTCTTT. This sequence encodes CASSSGETEAFF. The chain joins TRBV7-8 to TRBJ1-1; D ambiguous. The CDR3 totals 12 residues. With 4 bases removed from V and 5 bases from J, the gap between germline ends came to 8 bases. Germline assignment: CDR1 SGHVS and CDR2 FQNEAQ.